This TCR beta chain was sequenced during a study of blood T cell repertoires in COVID-19. This clone was seen once. As handled by the study authors: Nucleated cell counts were estimated from reference gene primer amplification. Profiling relied on immunoSEQ multiplex PCR, and the TCRdb table lists in-frame clones only, not all of them. V, J and clone size are taken as reported in that table, and D and trimming were inferred from the DNA itself. Here the sample spans over 150,000 clones, about 88% being singletons. V lost 1 base, J lost 3 bases, and 5 bases stayed unmatched. The germline V gene has CDR1 SGHAT and CDR2 FQNNGV. The CDR3 loop spans 15 amino acids.

The gene calls are TRBV11-2 and TRBJ2-7; TRBD1 aligns across 8 bases. The sample consisted of PBMCs or T cells enriched from blood (not recorded which). This clonotype was obtained from a woman between 18 and 29 years old who had recovered from COVID-19. CDR3 in DNA: TGTGCCAGCAGCTTAGGACAGGGGCTACACTACGAGCAGTACTTC. This codes for CASSLGQGLHYEQYF.